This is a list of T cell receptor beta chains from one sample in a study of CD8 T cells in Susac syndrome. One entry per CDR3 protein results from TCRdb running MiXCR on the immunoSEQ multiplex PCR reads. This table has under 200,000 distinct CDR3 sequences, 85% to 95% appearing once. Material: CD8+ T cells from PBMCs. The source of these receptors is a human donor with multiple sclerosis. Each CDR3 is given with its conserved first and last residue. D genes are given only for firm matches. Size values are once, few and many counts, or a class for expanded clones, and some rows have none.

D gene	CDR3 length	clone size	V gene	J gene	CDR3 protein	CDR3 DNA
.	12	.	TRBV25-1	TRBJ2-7	CASRGSLHEQYF	TGTGCCAGCAGGGGATCCCTACACGAGCAGTACTTC
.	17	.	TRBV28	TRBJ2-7	CASSLTPVTRRDVEQYF	TGTGCCAGCAGTTTAACCCCCGTGACTAGACGGGATGTCGAGCAGTACTTC
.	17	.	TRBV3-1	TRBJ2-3	CASSQDVWGTSTDTQYF	TGTGCCAGCAGCCAAGATGTCTGGGGGACTAGCACAGATACGCAGTATTTT
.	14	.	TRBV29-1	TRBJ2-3	CSVEGRPMTDTQYF	TGCAGCGTTGAGGGGAGGCCGATGACAGATACGCAGTATTTT
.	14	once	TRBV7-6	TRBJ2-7	CASSFRPNAYEQYF	TGTGCCAGCAGCTTTCGGCCCAACGCCTACGAGCAGTACTTC
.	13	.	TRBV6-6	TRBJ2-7	CASSVTDSYEQYF	TGTGCCAGCAGTGTTACGGACAGCTACGAGCAGTACTTC
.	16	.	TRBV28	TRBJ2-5	CASSLRSQELQETQYF	TGTGCCAGCAGTTTAAGATCCCAGGAGCTGCAAGAGACCCAGTACTTC
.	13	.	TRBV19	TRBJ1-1	CASSPGATTEAFF	TGTGCCAGTAGTCCAGGGGCCACCACTGAAGCTTTCTTT
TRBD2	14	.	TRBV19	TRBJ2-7	CASSSSGGAYEQYF	TGTGCCAGTAGCTCGAGCGGGGGGGCCTACGAGCAGTACTTC
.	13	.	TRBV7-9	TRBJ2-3	CASTLGLSDTQYF	TGTGCCAGCACCCTAGGGCTCTCAGATACGCAGTATTTT
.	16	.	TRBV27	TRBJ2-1	CASSSLGQQLIDEQFF	TGTGCCAGCAGTTCCCTGGGACAACAGCTCATAGATGAGCAGTTCTTC
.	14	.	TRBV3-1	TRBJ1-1	CASSQAGGNTEAFF	TGTGCCAGCAGCCAAGCGGGGGGGAACACTGAAGCTTTCTTT
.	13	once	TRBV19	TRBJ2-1	CASNMGEFNEQFF	TGTGCCAGTAATATGGGCGAATTCAATGAGCAGTTCTTC
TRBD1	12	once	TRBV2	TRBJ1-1	CARRDRATEAFF	TGTGCCAGAAGAGACAGGGCCACTGAAGCTTTCTTT
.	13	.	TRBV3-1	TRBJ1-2	CASSLQSYYGYTF	TGTGCCAGCAGCCTACAGAGCTACTATGGCTACACCTTC
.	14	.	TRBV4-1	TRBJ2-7	CASSQDRWDYEQYF	TGCGCCAGCAGCCAAGATAGGTGGGACTACGAGCAGTACTTC
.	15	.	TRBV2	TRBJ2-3	CASSEIPQGTDTQYF	TGTGCCAGCAGTGAAATTCCGCAGGGCACAGATACGCAGTATTTT
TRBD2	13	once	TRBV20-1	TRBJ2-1	CSASGTMVHEQFF	TGCAGTGCTAGCGGGACTATGGTTCATGAGCAGTTCTTC
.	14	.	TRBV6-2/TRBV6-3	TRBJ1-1	CASSVQGQNTEAFF	TGTGCCAGCAGTGTACAGGGTCAGAACACTGAAGCTTTCTTT
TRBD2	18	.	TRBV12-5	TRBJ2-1	CASGLVLSSGSSYNEQFF	TGTGCTAGTGGTTTGGTATTGTCTAGCGGGAGCTCCTACAATGAGCAGTTCTTC
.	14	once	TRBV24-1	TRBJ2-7	CATSDLTGVYEQYF	TGTGCCACCAGTGATTTGACGGGAGTCTACGAGCAGTACTTC
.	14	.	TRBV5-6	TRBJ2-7	CASSFRDKSYEQYF	TGTGCCAGCAGCTTCCGGGACAAGTCCTACGAGCAGTACTTC
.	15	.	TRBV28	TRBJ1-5	CASSHQGGGYQPQHF	TGTGCCAGCAGTCACCAGGGTGGGGGTTATCAGCCCCAGCATTTT
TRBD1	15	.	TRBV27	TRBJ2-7	CASSLLRDRATEQYF	TGTGCCAGCAGTTTACTGCGGGACAGGGCAACCGAGCAGTACTTC
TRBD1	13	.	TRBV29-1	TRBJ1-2	CSVIDREDYGYTF	TGCAGCGTCATAGACAGGGAGGACTATGGCTACACCTTC
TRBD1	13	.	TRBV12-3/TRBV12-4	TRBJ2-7	CATATGDRYEQYF	TGTGCCACCGCGACAGGGGATCGCTACGAGCAGTACTTC
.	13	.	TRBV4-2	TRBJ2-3	CASSHVGGDTQYF	TGTGCCAGCAGCCATGTCGGGGGAGATACGCAGTATTTT
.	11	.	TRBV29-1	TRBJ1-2	CSVRKAYGYTF	TGCAGCGTTCGGAAAGCCTATGGCTACACCTTC
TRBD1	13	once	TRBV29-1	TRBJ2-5	CSATDRGWETQYF	TGCAGCGCCACGGACAGGGGATGGGAGACCCAGTACTTC
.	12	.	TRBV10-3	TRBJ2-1	CAISVLDNEQFF	TGTGCCATCAGTGTACTGGACAATGAGCAGTTCTTC
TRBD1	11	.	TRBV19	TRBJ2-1	CASSPGTGAFF	TGTGCCAGTAGTCCCGGGACAGGAGCGTTCTTC
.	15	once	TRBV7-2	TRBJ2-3	CASSQSSLPLDTQYF	TGTGCCAGCAGCCAGTCCTCCCTTCCGTTGGATACGCAGTATTTT
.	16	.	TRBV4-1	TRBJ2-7	CASSYMRDGGPYEQYF	TGCGCCAGCAGTTATATGCGGGACGGGGGACCCTACGAGCAGTACTTC
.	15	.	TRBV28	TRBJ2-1	CASSLTGTSYNEQFF	TGTGCCAGCAGTTTGACAGGAACTTCCTACAATGAGCAGTTCTTC
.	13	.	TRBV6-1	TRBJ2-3	CASSASTGDTQYF	TGTGCCAGCAGTGCTTCGACGGGGGATACGCAGTATTTT
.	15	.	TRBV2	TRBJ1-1	CASSESGLMNTEAFF	TGTGCCAGCAGTGAATCCGGACTGATGAACACTGAAGCTTTCTTT
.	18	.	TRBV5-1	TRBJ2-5	CASSLEFVRGLRRETQYF	TGCGCCAGCAGCTTGGAGTTTGTCAGGGGCCTACGCAGAGAGACCCAGTACTTC
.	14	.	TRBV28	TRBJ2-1	CATWQGDVYNEQFF	TGTGCCACGTGGCAGGGAGACGTCTACAATGAGCAGTTCTTC
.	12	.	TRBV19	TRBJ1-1	CASGRRDTEAFF	TGTGCCAGTGGCAGGCGGGACACTGAAGCTTTCTTT
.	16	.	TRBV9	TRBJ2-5	CASSVHHTGYQETQYF	TGTGCCAGCAGCGTACACCACACAGGTTACCAAGAGACCCAGTACTTC
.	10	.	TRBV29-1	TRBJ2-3	CSVVMDTQYF	TGCAGCGTTGTTATGGATACGCAGTATTTT
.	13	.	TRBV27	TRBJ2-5	CASSLWLGGTQYF	TGTGCCAGCAGTTTATGGCTGGGGGGGACCCAGTACTTC
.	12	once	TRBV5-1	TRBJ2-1	CASRERYNEQFF	TGCGCCAGCAGGGAGCGGTACAATGAGCAGTTCTTC
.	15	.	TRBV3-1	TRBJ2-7	CASSQERAVAYEQYF	TGTGCCAGCAGCCAAGAACGAGCAGTCGCCTACGAGCAGTACTTC
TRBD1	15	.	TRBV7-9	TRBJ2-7	CASSPRQGEAYEQYF	TGTGCCAGCAGCCCCAGACAGGGGGAGGCCTACGAGCAGTACTTC
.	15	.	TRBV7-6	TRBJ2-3	CASSLFGGFPDTQYF	TGTGCCAGCAGCTTATTTGGTGGTTTTCCAGATACGCAGTATTTT
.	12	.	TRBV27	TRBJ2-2	CASSQNRRELFF	TGTGCCAGCAGCCAGAATAGGAGGGAGCTGTTTTTT
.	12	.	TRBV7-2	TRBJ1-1	CASSLAHTEAFF	TGTGCCAGCAGCTTAGCCCACACTGAAGCTTTCTTT
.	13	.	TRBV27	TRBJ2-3	CASSHGAIQVEHF	TGTGCCAGCAGTCATGGGGCGATACAGGTAGAGCATTTT
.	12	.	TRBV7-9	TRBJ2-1	CASSLGVGEQFF	TGTGCCAGCAGCTTAGGGGTGGGCGAGCAGTTCTTC
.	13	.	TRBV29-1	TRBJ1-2	CSVDSGTYNGYTF	TGCAGCGTGGACTCCGGGACCTACAATGGCTACACCTTC
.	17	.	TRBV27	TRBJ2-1	CASSSSPLASSYNEQFF	TGTGCCAGCAGTTCCTCCCCCCTAGCGAGCTCCTACAATGAGCAGTTCTTC
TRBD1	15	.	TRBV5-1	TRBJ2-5	CASSSEHRGRETQYF	TGCGCCAGCAGCTCTGAACACAGGGGCCGAGAGACCCAGTACTTC